These 3 T cell receptor beta chains originate from one sample sequenced in a study of PD-L1 blockade in urothelial cancer. The sample's time point: pretreatment peripheral blood. TCRdb's table, derived via immunoSEQ multiplex PCR, lists solely in-frame clones and lacks some. Among about 81,000 clones listed, approximately 80% were seen once. Here the sequenced sample was PBMCs, taken around atezolizumab (anti-PD-L1) treatment. Receptors were obtained from a middle-aged man with urothelial cancer.

The rearrangement joins TRBV4-1 to TRBJ1-1; D remains unclear. The CDR3 runs 12 residues. The germline CDR1 and CDR2 sequences are MGHRA and YSYEKL. The ends were cut back, 0 bases at V and 14 bases at J, with 13 bases in the middle. DNA for the CDR3: TGCGCCAGCAGCCAAGATAGACTTCGCGCCTTCTTT. It is translated as CASSQDRLRAFF.

The table lists this clone with a count of one. This sequence joins TRBV5-6 and TRBJ2-7, with D possibly matching TRBD2 (5 bases). The V and J ends lost 1 base and 2 bases respectively, with 25 bases between them. Germline CDR1 is SGHDT and CDR2 is YYEEEE. The CDR3 consists of 19 residues. The CDR3, as DNA: TGTGCCAGCAGCTTGAAGAACAAGCTGAGGAGCGGACTCCCCTACGAGCAGTACTTC. As protein: CASSLKNKLRSGLPYEQYF.

This chain joins TRBV2 and TRBJ2-4; D is perhaps TRBD2 (7 bases). Deletions cut 3 bases from V and 15 bases from J, with 24 bases between. The CDR3 length is 15 residues. Germline V lookup: CDR1 SNHLY, CDR2 FYNNEI. The CDR3 reads CASSEGRGQVGRGYF. The CDR3 DNA is TGTGCCAGCAGTGAGGGGCGGGGGCAAGTCGGCCGCGGGTACTTC.